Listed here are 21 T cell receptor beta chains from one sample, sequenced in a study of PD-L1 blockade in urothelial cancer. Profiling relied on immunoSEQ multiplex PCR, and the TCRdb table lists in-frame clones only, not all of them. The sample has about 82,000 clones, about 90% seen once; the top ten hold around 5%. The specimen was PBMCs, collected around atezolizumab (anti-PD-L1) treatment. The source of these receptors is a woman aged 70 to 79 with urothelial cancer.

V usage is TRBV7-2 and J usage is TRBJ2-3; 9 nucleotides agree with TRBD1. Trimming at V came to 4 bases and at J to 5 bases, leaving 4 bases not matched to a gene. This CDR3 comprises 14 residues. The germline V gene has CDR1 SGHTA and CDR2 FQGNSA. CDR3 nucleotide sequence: TGTGCCAGCAGCTGGGGACAGGGTTTAGATACGCAGTATTTT. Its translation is CASSWGQGLDTQYF. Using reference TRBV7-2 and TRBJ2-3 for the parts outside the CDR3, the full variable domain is GAGVSQSPSNKVTEKGKDVELRCDPISGHTALYWYRQSLGQGLEFLIYFQGNSAPDKSGLPSDRFSAERTGGSVSTLTIQRTQQEDSAVYLCASSWGQGLDTQYFGPGTRLTVL.

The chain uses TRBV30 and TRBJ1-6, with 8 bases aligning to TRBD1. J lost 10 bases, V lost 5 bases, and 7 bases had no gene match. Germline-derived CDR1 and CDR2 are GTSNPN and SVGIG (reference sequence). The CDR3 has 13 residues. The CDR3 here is CAWQQGVQSPLHF. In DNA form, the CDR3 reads TGTGCCTGGCAACAGGGGGTTCAATCACCCCTCCACTTT.

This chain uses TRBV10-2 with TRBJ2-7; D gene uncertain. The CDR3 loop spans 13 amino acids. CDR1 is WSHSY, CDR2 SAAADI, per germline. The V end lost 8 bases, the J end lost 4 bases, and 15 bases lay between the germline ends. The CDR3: CASSPRLAYEQYF. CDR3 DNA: TGCGCCAGCTCCCCAAGACTGGCGTACGAGCAGTACTTC.

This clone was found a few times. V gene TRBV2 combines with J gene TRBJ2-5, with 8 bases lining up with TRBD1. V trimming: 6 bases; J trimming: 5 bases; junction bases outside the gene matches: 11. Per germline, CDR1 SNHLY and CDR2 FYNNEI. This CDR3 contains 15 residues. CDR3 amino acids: CASRVRQGARETQYF. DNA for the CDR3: TGTGCCAGCAGGGTCCGGCAGGGGGCGAGGGAGACCCAGTACTTC.

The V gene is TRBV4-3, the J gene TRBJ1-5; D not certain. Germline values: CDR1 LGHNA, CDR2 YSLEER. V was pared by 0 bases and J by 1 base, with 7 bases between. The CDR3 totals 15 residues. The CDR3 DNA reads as TGCGCCAGCAGCCAAGAGGTACAGAGCAATCAGCCCCAGCATTTT. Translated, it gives CASSQEVQSNQPQHF.

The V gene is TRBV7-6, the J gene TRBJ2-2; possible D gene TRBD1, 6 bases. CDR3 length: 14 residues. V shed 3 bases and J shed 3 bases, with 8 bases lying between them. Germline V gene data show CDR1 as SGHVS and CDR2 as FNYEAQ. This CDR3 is CASSLWGHTGELFF. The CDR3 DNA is TGTGCCAGCAGCTTGTGGGGGCACACCGGGGAGCTGTTTTTT.

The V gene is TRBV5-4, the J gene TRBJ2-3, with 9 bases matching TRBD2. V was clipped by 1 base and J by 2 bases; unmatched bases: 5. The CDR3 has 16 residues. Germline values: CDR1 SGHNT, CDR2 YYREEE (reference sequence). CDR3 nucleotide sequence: TGTGCCAGCAGCTTGCGTAGCGGGGGCCCCACAGATACGCAGTATTTT. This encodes CASSLRSGGPTDTQYF.

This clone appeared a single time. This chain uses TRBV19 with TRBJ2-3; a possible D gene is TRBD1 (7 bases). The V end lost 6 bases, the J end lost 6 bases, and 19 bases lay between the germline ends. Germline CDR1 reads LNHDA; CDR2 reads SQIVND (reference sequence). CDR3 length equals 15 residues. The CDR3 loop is CASSTGQEGRDTQYF. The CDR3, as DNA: TGTGCCAGTAGCACAGGACAGGAGGGGCGGGATACGCAGTATTTT.

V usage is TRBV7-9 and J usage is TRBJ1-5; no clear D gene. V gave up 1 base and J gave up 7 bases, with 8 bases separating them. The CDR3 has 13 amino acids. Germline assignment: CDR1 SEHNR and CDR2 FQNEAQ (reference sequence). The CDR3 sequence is CASSLVAGQPQHF. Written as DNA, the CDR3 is TGTGCCAGCAGCTTAGTGGCGGGGCAGCCCCAGCATTTT.

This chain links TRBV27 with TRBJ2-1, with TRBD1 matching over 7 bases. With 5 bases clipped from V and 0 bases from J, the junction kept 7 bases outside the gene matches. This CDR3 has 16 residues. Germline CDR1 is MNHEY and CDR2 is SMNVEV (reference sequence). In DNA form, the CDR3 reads TGTGCCAGCAGTGAACAGGGGTTTAGCTCCTACAATGAGCAGTTCTTC. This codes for CASSEQGFSSYNEQFF.

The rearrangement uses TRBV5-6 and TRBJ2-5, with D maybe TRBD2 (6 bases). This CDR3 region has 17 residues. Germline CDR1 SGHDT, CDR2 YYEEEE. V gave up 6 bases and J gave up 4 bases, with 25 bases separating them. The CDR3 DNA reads TGTGCCAGCAACTTACACTTGGGACGGGAGATAGGAGAGACCCAGTACTTC. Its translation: CASNLHLGREIGETQYF.

CDR3 bases: TGTGCCAGCAGCGTAGGAGACTGGCCCATGCGGGGGCAGTACTTC. Amino acids: CASSVGDWPMRGQYF. This sequence joins TRBV9 and TRBJ2-7; D possibly corresponds to TRBD2 (6 bases). Trimming took off 0 bases at V and 9 bases at J, with 19 bases between the two ends. Germline CDR1 SGDLS, CDR2 YYNGEE. The CDR3 is 15 residues long.

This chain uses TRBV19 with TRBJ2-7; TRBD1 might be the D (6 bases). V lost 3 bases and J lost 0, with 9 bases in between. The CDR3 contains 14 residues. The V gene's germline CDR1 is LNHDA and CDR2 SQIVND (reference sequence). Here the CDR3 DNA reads TGTGCCAGTAGTATCGGGACACCCTCCTACGAGCAGTACTTC. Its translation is CASSIGTPSYEQYF.

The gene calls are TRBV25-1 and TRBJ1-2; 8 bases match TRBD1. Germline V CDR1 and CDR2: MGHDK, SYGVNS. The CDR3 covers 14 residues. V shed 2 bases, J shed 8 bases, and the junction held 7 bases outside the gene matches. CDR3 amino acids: CASSEMRQGYGYTF. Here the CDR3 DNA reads TGTGCCAGCAGTGAAATGCGACAGGGGTACGGCTACACCTTC.

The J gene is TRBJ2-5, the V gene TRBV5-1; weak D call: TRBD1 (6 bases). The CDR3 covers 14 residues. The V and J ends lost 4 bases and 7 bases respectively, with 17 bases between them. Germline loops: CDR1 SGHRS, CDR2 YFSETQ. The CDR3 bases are TGCGCCAGCAGCGAAAGACAGGCTAATCGGACCCAGTACTTC. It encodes CASSERQANRTQYF.

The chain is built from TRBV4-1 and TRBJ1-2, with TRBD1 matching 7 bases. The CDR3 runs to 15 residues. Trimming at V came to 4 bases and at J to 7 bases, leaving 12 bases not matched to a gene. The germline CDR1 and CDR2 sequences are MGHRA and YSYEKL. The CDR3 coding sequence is TGCGCCAGCAGCCTGCAGGACAGGCCCCTGTCTGGCTACACCTTC. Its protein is CASSLQDRPLSGYTF.

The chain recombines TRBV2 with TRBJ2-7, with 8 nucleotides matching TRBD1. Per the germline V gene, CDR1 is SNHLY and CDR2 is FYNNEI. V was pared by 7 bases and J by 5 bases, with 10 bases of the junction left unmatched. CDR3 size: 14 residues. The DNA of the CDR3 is TGTGCCAGCAAGGACAGGGAGGAAAAAAACGAGCAGTACTTC. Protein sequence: CASKDREEKNEQYF.

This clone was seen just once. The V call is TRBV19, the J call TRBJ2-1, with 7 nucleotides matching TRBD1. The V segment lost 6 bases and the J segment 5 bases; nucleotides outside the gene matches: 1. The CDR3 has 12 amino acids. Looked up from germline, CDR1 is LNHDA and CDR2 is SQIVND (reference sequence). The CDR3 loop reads CASSDRDNEQFF. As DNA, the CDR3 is TGTGCCAGTAGCGACAGGGACAATGAGCAGTTCTTC.

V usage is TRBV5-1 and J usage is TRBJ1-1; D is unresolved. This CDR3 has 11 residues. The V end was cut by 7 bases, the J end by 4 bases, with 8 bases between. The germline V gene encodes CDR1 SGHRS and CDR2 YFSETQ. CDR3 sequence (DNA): TGCGCCAGCCGCGCCGGCACTGAAGCTTTCTTT. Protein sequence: CASRAGTEAFF.

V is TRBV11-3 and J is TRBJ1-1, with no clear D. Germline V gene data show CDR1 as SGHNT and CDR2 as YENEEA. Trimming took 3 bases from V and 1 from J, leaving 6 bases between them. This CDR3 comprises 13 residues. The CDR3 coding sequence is TGTGCCAGCAGCTTCCGGGAGAACACTGAAGCTTTCTTT. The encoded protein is CASSFRENTEAFF.

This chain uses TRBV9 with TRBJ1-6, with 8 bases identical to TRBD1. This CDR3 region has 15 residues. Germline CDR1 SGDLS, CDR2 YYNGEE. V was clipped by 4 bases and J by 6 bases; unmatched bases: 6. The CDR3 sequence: CASSIRTGSNSPLHF. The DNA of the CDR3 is TGTGCCAGCAGCATCAGGACAGGGAGTAATTCACCCCTCCACTTT.